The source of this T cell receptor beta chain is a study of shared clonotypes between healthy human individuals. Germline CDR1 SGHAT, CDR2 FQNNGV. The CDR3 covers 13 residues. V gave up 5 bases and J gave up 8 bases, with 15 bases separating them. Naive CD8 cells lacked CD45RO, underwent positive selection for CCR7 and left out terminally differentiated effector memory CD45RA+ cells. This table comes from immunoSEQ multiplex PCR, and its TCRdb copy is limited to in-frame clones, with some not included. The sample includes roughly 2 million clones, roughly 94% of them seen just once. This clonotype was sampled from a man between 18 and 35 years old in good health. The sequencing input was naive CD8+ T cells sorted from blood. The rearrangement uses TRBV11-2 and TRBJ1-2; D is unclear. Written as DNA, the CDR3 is TGTGCCAGCAGCCTTACTGGGGTCCGCGGCTACACCTTC. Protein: CASSLTGVRGYTF.